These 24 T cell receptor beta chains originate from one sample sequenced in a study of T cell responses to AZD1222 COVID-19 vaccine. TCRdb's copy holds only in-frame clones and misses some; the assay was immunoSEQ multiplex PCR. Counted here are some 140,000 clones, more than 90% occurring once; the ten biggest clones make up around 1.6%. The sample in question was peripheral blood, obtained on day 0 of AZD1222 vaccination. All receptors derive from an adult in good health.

CDR3 sequence: CASSMGTSITDTQYF. The CDR3 DNA sequence: TGTGCCAGTAGTATGGGGACTAGTATAACAGATACGCAGTATTTT. The rearrangement links TRBV19 to TRBJ2-3; 8 positions agree with TRBD2. CDR1 and CDR2 from the germline V gene are LNHDA and SQIVND (reference sequence). The CDR3 runs to 15 residues. The junction had 5 bases not matched to a gene; V was cut back by 3 bases and J by 3 bases.

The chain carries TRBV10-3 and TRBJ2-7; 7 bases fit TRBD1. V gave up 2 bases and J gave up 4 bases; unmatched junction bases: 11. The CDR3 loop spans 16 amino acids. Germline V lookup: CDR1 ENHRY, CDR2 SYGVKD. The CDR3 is CAISESRQGSGYEQYF. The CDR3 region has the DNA TGTGCCATCAGTGAGAGCCGACAGGGAAGTGGTTACGAGCAGTACTTC.

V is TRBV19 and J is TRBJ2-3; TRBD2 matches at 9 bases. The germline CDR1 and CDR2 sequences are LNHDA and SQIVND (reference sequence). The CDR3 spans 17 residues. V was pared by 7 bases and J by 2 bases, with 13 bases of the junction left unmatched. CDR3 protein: CASTPSGRIRSTDTQYF. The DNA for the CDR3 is TGTGCCAGTACCCCCAGCGGGAGGATTCGATCCACAGATACGCAGTATTTT.

The CDR3 loop reads CASSPSNSPLHF. For the CDR3, the DNA is TGCGCCAGCAGCCCCAGTAATTCACCCCTCCACTTT. This sequence joins TRBV4-1 and TRBJ1-6, with D unresolved. The germline V gene has CDR1 MGHRA and CDR2 YSYEKL. The length of the CDR3 is 12 residues. V shed 4 bases and J shed 6 bases, with 4 bases lying between them.

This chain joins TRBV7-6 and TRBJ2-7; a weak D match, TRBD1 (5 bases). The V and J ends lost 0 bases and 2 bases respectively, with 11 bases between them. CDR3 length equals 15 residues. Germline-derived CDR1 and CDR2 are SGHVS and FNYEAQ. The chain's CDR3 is CASSLASRQTYEQYF. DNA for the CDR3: TGTGCCAGCAGCTTAGCCTCGAGACAGACCTACGAGCAGTACTTC. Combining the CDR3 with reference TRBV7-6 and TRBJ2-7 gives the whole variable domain GAGVSQSPRYKVTKRGQDVALRCDPISGHVSLYWYRQALGQGPEFLTYFNYEAQQDKSGLPNDRFSAERPEGSISTLTIQRTEQRDSAMYRCASSLASRQTYEQYFGPGTRLTVT.

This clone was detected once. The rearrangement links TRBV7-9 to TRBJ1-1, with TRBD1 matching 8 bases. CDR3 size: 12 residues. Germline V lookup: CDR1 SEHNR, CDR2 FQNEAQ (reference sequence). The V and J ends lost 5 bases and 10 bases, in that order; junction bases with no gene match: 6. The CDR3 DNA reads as TGTGCCAGCAGCCTATCAGACAGGGGAGCTTTCTTT. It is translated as CASSLSDRGAFF.

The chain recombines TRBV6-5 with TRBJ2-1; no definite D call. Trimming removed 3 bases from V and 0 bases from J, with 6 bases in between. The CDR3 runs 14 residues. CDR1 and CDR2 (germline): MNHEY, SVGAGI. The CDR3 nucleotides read TGTGCCAGCAGTTATCACCCCTCCTACAATGAGCAGTTCTTC. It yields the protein CASSYHPSYNEQFF.

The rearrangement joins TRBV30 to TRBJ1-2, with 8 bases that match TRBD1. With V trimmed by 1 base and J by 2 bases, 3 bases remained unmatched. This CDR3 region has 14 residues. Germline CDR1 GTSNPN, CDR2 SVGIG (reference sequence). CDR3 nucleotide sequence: TGTGCCTGGAGTGGGCAGGGGGCGAACTATGGCTACACCTTC. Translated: CAWSGQGANYGYTF.

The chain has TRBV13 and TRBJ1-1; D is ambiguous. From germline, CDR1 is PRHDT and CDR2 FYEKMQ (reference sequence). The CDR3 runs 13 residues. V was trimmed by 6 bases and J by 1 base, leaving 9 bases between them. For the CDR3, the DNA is TGTGCCAGCAGAGGTGAGGAGAACACTGAAGCTTTCTTT. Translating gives CASRGEENTEAFF.

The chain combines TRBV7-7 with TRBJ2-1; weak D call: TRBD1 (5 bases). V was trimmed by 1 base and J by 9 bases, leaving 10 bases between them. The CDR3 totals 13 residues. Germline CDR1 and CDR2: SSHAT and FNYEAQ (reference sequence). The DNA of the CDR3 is TGTGCCAGCAGCTTAGGGGGCGGCAGTGAGCAGTTCTTC. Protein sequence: CASSLGGGSEQFF.

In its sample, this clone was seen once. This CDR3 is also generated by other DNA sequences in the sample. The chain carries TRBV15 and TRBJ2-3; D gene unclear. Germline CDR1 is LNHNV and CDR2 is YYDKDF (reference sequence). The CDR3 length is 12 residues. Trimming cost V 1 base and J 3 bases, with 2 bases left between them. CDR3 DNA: TGTGCCACCAGCAGAGGGACAGATACGCAGTATTTT. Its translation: CATSRGTDTQYF.

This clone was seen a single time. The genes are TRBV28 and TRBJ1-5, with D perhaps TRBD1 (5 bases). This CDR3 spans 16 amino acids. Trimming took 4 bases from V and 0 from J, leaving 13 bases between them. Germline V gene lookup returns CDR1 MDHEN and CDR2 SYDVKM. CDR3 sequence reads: CASSSLGLDSNQPQHF. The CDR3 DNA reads TGTGCCAGCAGTTCCCTGGGACTTGATAGCAATCAGCCCCAGCATTTT.

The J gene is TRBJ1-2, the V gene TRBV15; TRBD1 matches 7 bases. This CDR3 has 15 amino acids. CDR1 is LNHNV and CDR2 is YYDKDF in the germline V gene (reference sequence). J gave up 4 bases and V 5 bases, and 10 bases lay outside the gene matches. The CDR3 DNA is TGTGCCACCAGCGGGATTCGGACAGGCGGCTATGGCTACACCTTC. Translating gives CATSGIRTGGYGYTF. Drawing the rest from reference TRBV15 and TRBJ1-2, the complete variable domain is DAMVIQNPRYQVTQFGKPVTLSCSQTLNHNVMYWYQQKSSQAPKLLFHYYDKDFNNEADTPDNFQSRRPNTSFCFLDIRSPGLGDTAMYLCATSGIRTGGYGYTFGSGTRLTVV.

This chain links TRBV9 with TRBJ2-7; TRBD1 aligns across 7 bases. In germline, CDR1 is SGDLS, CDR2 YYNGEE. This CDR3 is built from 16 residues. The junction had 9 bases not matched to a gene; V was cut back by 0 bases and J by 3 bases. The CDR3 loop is CASSVGLPTGVYEQYF. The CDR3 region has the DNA TGTGCCAGCAGCGTAGGGCTCCCCACAGGGGTCTACGAGCAGTACTTC. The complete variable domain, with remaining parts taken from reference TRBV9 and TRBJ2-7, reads DSGVTQTPKHLITATGQRVTLRCSPRSGDLSVYWYQQSLDQGLQFLIQYYNGEERAKGNILERFSAQQFPDLHSELNLSSLELGDSALYFCASSVGLPTGVYEQYFGPGTRLTVT.

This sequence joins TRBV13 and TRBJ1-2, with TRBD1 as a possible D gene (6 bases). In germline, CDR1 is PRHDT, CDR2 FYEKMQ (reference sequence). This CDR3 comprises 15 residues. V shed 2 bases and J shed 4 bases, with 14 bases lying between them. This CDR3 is CASSLTGGRGYGYTF. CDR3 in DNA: TGTGCCAGCAGCTTAACGGGGGGCAGAGGCTATGGCTACACCTTC.

The CDR3 nucleotides are TGTGCCAGCAGTTACGTACAGGGGAACACTGAAGCTTTCTTT. It encodes CASSYVQGNTEAFF. The gene calls are TRBV6-6 and TRBJ1-1, with a tentative D call TRBD1 (6 bases). Looked up from germline, CDR1 is MNHNY and CDR2 is SVGAGI (reference sequence). Trimming removed 2 bases at V and 1 base at J, with 8 bases between. The CDR3 sequence is 14 residues long.

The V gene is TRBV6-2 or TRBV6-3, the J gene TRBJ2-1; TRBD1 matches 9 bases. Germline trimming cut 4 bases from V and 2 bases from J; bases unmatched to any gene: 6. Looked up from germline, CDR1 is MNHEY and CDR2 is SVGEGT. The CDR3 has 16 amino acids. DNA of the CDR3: TGTGCCAGCAGTTCAGGACAGGGGTTTCCCTACAATGAGCAGTTCTTC. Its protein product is CASSSGQGFPYNEQFF.

Written as DNA, the CDR3 is TGTGCCAGCAGCCCCAAAGCTCCCGGGACAGGGGGCTCTGGCTACACCTTC. Translated: CASSPKAPGTGGSGYTF. V is TRBV7-3 and J is TRBJ1-2; 12 nucleotides align to TRBD1. Trimming cost V 5 bases and J 7 bases; bases outside gene matches: 14. The CDR3 contains 17 residues. CDR1 is SGHTA and CDR2 is FQGTGA in the germline V gene.

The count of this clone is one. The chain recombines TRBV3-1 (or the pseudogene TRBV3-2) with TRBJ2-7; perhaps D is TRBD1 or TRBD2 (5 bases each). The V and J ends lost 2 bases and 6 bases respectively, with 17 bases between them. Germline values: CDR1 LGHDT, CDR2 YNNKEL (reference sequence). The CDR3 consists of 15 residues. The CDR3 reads CASSQPRGPQGEQYF. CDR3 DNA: TGTGCCAGCAGCCAACCCCGGGGTCCCCAGGGCGAGCAGTACTTC.

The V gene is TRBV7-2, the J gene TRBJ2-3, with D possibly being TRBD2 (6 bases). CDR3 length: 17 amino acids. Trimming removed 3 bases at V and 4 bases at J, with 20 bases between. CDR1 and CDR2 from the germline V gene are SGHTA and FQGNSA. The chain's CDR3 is CASSFRVSGSVADTQYF. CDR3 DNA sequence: TGTGCCAGCAGCTTCCGGGTCTCCGGGAGTGTGGCAGATACGCAGTATTTT.

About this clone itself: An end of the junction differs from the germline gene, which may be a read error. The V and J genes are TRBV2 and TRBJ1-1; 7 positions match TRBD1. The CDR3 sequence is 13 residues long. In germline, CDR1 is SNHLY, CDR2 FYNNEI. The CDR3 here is CASGDRVNTEAFF. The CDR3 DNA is TGTGCCAGCGGTGACAGGGTGAACACTGAAGCTTTCTTT.

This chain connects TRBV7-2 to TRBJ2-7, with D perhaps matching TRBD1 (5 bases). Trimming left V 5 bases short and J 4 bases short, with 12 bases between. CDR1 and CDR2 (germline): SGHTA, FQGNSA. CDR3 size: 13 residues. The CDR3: CASSKQDGYEQYF. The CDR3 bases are TGTGCCAGCAGCAAACAGGACGGGTACGAGCAGTACTTC.

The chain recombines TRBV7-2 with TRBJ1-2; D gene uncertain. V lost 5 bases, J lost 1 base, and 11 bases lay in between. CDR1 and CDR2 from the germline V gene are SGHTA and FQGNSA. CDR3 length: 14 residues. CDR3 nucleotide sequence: TGTGCCAGCAGCAGCCTAGGGAATAACTATGGCTACACCTTC. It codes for CASSSLGNNYGYTF.

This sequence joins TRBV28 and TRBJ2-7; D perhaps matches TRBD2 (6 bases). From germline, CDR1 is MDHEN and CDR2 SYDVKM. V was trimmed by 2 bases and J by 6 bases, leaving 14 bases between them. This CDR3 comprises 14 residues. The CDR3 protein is CASSLRGTLIEQYF. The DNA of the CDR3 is TGTGCCAGCAGTTTAAGAGGGACTCTTATCGAGCAGTACTTC.